The T cell receptor (beta chain) under discussion was sequenced for a study of T cells in Graves' hyperthyroidism and ophthalmopathy. Amplified TCR beta CDR3 regions came from RNA transcripts. In the first-round RT-PCR of the TCR CDR3, the HTBI primer set was used. TCRdb reanalysed the multiplex PCR reads using MiXCR and keeps one entry per CDR3 protein. Here the sample spans more than 300,000 distinct CDR3 sequences, 15% to 20% being singletons. Material for sequencing was blood. This TCR derives from a woman in her twenties or thirties with Graves' hyperthyroidism that later progressed to Graves' ophthalmopathy.

The CDR3 protein is CASSMSGSEGYTF. For the CDR3, the DNA is TGTGCCAGTAGTATGTCCGGGTCCGAAGGCTACACCTTC. V and J are TRBV19 and TRBJ1-2; D unresolved. Trimming left V 3 bases short and J 8 bases short, with 13 bases between. CDR1 and CDR2 (germline): LNHDA, SQIVND (reference sequence). The CDR3 consists of 13 residues.